The 8 T cell receptor beta chains presented below share a single source sample, sequenced in a study of cytomegalovirus exposure and HLA in healthy donors. The PCR ran on 60 Vbeta and 13 Jbeta primers. Sequenced by immunoSEQ multiplex PCR; TCRdb stores in-frame clones only, minus some. The sample has 150,000 to 200,000 clones, approximately 85% seen once; the top ten hold roughly 9.3%. The sequencing sample was made of PBMCs. The receptors here all came from a man between 18 and 35 years old in good health and CMV-seropositive.

The chain combines TRBV2 with TRBJ2-7; 10 bases align to TRBD1. The CDR3 spans 13 residues. CDR1 is SNHLY, CDR2 FYNNEI, per germline. Trimming removed 5 bases from V and 4 bases from J; junction bases left unmatched: 2. CDR3 bases: TGTGCCAGCAGTTGGGACAGGGGTTACGAGCAGTACTTC. It translates to CASSWDRGYEQYF.

There are a few counts of this clone. The rearrangement joins TRBV19 to TRBJ1-6; D call uncertain. Germline-derived CDR1 and CDR2 are LNHDA and SQIVND (reference sequence). V lost 6 bases and J lost 7, with 4 bases in between. The CDR3 runs to 11 residues. Written as DNA, the CDR3 is TGTGCCAGTAGGGAGAATTCACCCCTCCACTTT. Translating gives CASRENSPLHF.

V and J are TRBV7-2 and TRBJ2-3; possibly TRBD2 for D (5 bases). Germline V gene lookup returns CDR1 SGHTA and CDR2 FQGNSA. This CDR3 comprises 14 residues. Between the trimmed V and J ends, which lost 6 bases and 4 bases, there was a span of 14 bases. The CDR3 coding sequence is TGTGCCAGCAGAATCCAACCGGGGTCAGATACGCAGTATTTT. Translation: CASRIQPGSDTQYF.

The chain uses TRBV2 and TRBJ2-6, with D perhaps matching TRBD2 (6 bases). Germline V CDR1 and CDR2: SNHLY, FYNNEI. The V gene lost 8 bases and the J gene lost 0 bases, with 8 bases spanning the gap. The CDR3 has 14 residues. CDR3 region: CASPGVSGANVLTF. The CDR3 coding sequence is TGTGCCAGCCCGGGAGTCTCTGGGGCCAACGTCCTGACTTTC. Full variable domain (remainder filled in from reference TRBV2 and TRBJ2-6): EPEVTQTPSHQVTQMGQEVILRCVPISNHLYFYWYRQILGQKVEFLVSFYNNEISEKSEIFDDQFSVERPDGSNFTLKIRSTKLEDSAMYFCASPGVSGANVLTFGAGSRLTVL.

The table lists this clone with a count of one. The rearrangement uses TRBV6-7 and TRBJ2-5; 10 bases line up with TRBD2. TRBV6-7 is marked as an open reading frame, function uncertain. This CDR3 contains 17 residues. V lost 0 bases to trimming and J lost 2 bases; unmatched junction nucleotides: 6. The CDR3 DNA sequence: TGTGCCAGCAGTTACTCCCTAGCGGGGGCGCCTCAAGAGACCCAGTACTTC. Encoded protein: CASSYSLAGAPQETQYF.

The chain couples TRBV6-4 to TRBJ2-1; 9 bases match TRBD2. Germline trimming cut 3 bases from V and 8 bases from J; bases unmatched to any gene: 8. CDR1 and CDR2 from the germline V gene are MRHNA and SNTAGT. This CDR3 has 15 residues. The CDR3 DNA follows: TGTGCCAGCAGTGAAGAAGGACTAGCGTTGGATGAGCAGTTCTTC. It translates to CASSEEGLALDEQFF.

The chain has TRBV4-3 and TRBJ1-1; D unresolved. Trimming took 0 bases from V and 0 from J, leaving 11 bases between them. Germline V lookup: CDR1 LGHNA, CDR2 YSLEER. This CDR3 spans 16 amino acids. The CDR3 DNA reads TGCGCCAGCAGCCAAGACTATTACGGAGTGAACACTGAAGCTTTCTTT. Its translation is CASSQDYYGVNTEAFF.

The chain recombines TRBV5-6 with TRBJ2-5, with D possibly TRBD1 on 6 matching bases. Trimming stripped 0 bases from V and 4 bases from J, with 10 bases between. The CDR3 has 14 amino acids. The germline gives CDR1 SGHDT, CDR2 YYEEEE. The CDR3 here is CASSLEGVGETQYF. As DNA, the CDR3 is TGTGCCAGCAGCTTGGAGGGGGTGGGAGAGACCCAGTACTTC.